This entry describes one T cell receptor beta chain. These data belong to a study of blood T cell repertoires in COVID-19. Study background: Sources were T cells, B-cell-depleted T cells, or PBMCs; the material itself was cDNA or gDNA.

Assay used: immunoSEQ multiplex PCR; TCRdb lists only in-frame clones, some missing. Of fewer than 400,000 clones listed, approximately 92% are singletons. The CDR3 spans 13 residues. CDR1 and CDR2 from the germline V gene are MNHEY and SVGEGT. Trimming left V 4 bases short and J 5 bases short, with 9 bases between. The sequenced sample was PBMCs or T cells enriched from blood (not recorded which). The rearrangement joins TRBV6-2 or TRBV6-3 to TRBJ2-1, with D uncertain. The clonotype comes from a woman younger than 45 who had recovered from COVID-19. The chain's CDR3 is CASSLRVHNEQFF. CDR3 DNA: TGTGCCAGCAGTTTACGGGTCCACAATGAGCAGTTCTTC.